Following are 10 T cell receptor beta chains from one sample sequenced in a study of T-cell memory formation after mild COVID-19. TCRdb itself ran the 5' RACE reads through MiXCR, one entry per CDR3 protein. The sample has around 310,000 distinct CDR3 sequences, roughly 13% seen once. The material sequenced was PBMCs or a T cell subset sorted from them (not recorded which). The source of these receptors is a man aged 18 to 29 who had mild COVID-19 (a few samples of this study predate the infection). Cell type and time point are not known.

This clonotype was recorded many times. The V call is TRBV20-1, the J call TRBJ2-5; 11 nucleotides agree with TRBD2. Trimming took 3 bases from V and 7 from J; bases not matched to a gene: 10. The germline V gene encodes CDR1 DFQATT and CDR2 SNEGSKA (reference sequence). The CDR3 loop spans 15 amino acids. The CDR3 protein is CSASPSSGGPSTQYF. CDR3 bases: TGCAGTGCTAGCCCTTCTAGCGGGGGGCCATCGACCCAGTACTTC.

This clonotype has a handful of counts. The chain has TRBV5-1 and TRBJ1-1, with D unclear. The CDR3 length is 15 residues. Germline assignment: CDR1 SGHRS and CDR2 YFSETQ. V lost 2 bases, J lost 4 bases, and 15 bases lay in between. In DNA form, the CDR3 reads TGCGCCAGCAGCTTAACCCTAAACAGTGCCACTGAAGCTTTCTTT. Translated: CASSLTLNSATEAFF. Complete variable domain (other parts from reference TRBV5-1 and TRBJ1-1): KAGVTQTPRYLIKTRGQQVTLSCSPISGHRSVSWYQQTPGQGLQFLFEYFSETQRNKGNFPGRFSGRQFSNSRSEMNVSTLELGDSALYLCASSLTLNSATEAFFGQGTRLTVV.

The rearrangement joins TRBV5-4 to TRBJ1-2; D possibly corresponds to TRBD1 (5 bases). The germline V gene encodes CDR1 SGHNT and CDR2 YYREEE (reference sequence). The CDR3 totals 12 residues. V lost 2 bases and J 6 bases, leaving 8 bases between the germline ends. The chain's CDR3 is CASSFSGNGYTF. The CDR3 DNA reads as TGTGCCAGCAGCTTTTCAGGGAATGGCTACACCTTC. Filled out from reference TRBV5-4 and TRBJ1-2, the complete variable domain reads ETGVTQSPTHLIKTRGQQVTLRCSSQSGHNTVSWYQQALGQGPQFIFQYYREEENGRGNFPPRFSGLQFPNYSSELNVNALELDDSALYLCASSFSGNGYTFGSGTRLTVV.

This clonotype turned up a few times. The chain uses TRBV6-6 and TRBJ2-3; TRBD2 agrees at 8 bases. Trimming removed 9 bases from V and 2 bases from J; junction bases left unmatched: 10. Germline V CDR1 and CDR2: MNHNY, SVGAGI (reference sequence). The CDR3 has 15 amino acids. The CDR3 bases are TGTGCCAGTCGAAGGAGCGGGGGAGACACAGATACGCAGTATTTT. It codes for CASRRSGGDTDTQYF.

This clonotype was detected many times. The chain recombines TRBV5-1 with TRBJ2-2, with TRBD1 identical over 7 bases. Unmatched junction bases numbered 7, after V lost 4 bases and J lost 4 bases. The V gene's germline CDR1 is SGHRS and CDR2 YFSETQ. This CDR3 is built from 15 residues. The CDR3 sequence is CASSTSTGSTGELFF. In DNA form, the CDR3 reads TGCGCCAGCAGCACCTCGACAGGGAGCACCGGGGAGCTGTTTTTT.

The chain carries TRBV11-2 and TRBJ2-3, with 10 bases lining up with TRBD1. V lost 0 bases, J lost 5 bases, and 14 bases stayed unmatched. This CDR3 comprises 19 residues. The germline V gene has CDR1 SGHAT and CDR2 FQNNGV. The CDR3 here is CASSLDPSFGQGGQDTQYF. CDR3 nucleotide sequence: TGTGCCAGCAGCTTAGATCCATCTTTTGGACAGGGGGGCCAAGATACGCAGTATTTT.

This clonotype has just a few counts. The chain combines TRBV5-1 with TRBJ1-1, with D hard to call. V dropped 2 bases and J dropped 6 bases, with 14 bases sitting between them. The CDR3 has 14 amino acids. CDR1 and CDR2 from the germline V gene are SGHRS and YFSETQ. This chain's CDR3 is CASSFTSGTSEAFF. The CDR3, as DNA: TGCGCCAGCAGCTTTACGTCGGGAACTTCTGAAGCTTTCTTT.

A few counts support this clonotype. The chain is built from TRBV7-3 and TRBJ2-7; possibly TRBD2 for D (5 bases). CDR3 length: 16 amino acids. V shed 5 bases and J shed 3 bases, with 20 bases lying between them. Per the germline V gene, CDR1 is SGHTA and CDR2 is FQGTGA. The CDR3 DNA sequence: TGTGCCAGCAGCCCTGGACCTTCGCGGGTCGGCTACGAGCAGTACTTC. Its protein product is CASSPGPSRVGYEQYF.

This clonotype occurred many times. The V gene is TRBV7-6, the J gene TRBJ2-3; tentatively, D is TRBD2 (6 bases). Germline loops: CDR1 SGHVS, CDR2 FNYEAQ. V dropped 3 bases and J dropped 4 bases, with 11 bases sitting between them. This CDR3 has 14 amino acids. The CDR3 nucleotides are TGTGCCAGCAGCTTTGGGACTCGCGCAGATACGCAGTATTTT. Amino acid sequence: CASSFGTRADTQYF.

This clonotype was seen more than once but under ten times. The rearrangement joins TRBV5-8 to TRBJ2-1; D possibly corresponds to TRBD2 (5 bases). V lost 0 bases and J 7 bases, leaving 17 bases between the germline ends. The CDR3 is 16 amino acids. CDR1 and CDR2 from the germline V gene are SGHTS and YDEGEE. The CDR3 DNA reads TGTGCCAGCAGCTTGGTAGAGGGTTCATTCCTGAATGAGCAGTTCTTC. Residues: CASSLVEGSFLNEQFF.